The T cell receptor (beta chain) described here comes from a study of blood T cell repertoires in COVID-19. This clone was observed a few times. Germline V gives CDR1 LNHDA, CDR2 SQIVND (reference sequence). V lost 3 bases to trimming and J lost 8 bases; unmatched junction nucleotides: 5. This CDR3 has 13 residues. Sequenced by immunoSEQ multiplex PCR; TCRdb stores in-frame clones only, minus some. The table lists about 46,000 clones, more than 75% of them singletons, with 15% to 20% in the top ten. The TCR comes from a human donor in a cohort sampled during active COVID-19. The sample comprised peripheral blood. This chain links TRBV19 with TRBJ1-2, with TRBD1 matching over 8 bases. In nucleotides, the CDR3 is TGTGCCAGTAGTATGACAGGGGCGCGGGGCTACACCTTC. This gives the protein CASSMTGARGYTF.